This T cell receptor (beta chain) emerged from a study of CD8 T cells in Susac syndrome. This clonotype was picked up a small number of times. V was pared by 2 bases and J by 1 base, with 6 bases between. CDR3 length equals 14 residues. The germline V gene encodes CDR1 SGDLS and CDR2 YYNGEE. RNA amounts of about 0.5 to 1 ug underwent reverse transcription with random hexamers. Multiplex PCR with immunoSEQ amplified the TCR beta CDR3 across 54 Vbeta and 13 Jbeta. TCRdb processed the immunoSEQ multiplex PCR reads anew with MiXCR; each CDR3 protein has one entry. Of about 300,000 distinct CDR3 sequences in the sample, roughly 90% are singletons; the top ten hold less than 0.2%.

The sample consisted of CD8+ T cells from PBMCs. This clonotype originated in a human donor with multiple sclerosis. The chain couples TRBV9 to TRBJ2-2; possible D gene TRBD1, 5 bases. Here the CDR3 DNA reads TGTGCCAGCAGCGTTGGACAGAACACCGGGGAGCTGTTTTTT. This codes for CASSVGQNTGELFF.